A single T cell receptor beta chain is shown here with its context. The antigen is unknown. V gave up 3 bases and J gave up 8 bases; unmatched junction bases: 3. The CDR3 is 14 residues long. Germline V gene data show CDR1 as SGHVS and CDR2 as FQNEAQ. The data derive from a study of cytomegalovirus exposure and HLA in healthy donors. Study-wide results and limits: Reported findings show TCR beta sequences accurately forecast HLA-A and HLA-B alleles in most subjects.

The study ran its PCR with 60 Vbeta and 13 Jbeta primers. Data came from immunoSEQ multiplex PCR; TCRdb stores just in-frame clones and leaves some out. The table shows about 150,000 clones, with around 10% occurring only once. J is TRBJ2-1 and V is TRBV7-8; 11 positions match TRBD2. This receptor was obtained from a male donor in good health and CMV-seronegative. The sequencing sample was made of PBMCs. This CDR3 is CASSFLAGGHEQFF. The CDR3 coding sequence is TGTGCCAGCAGCTTTCTAGCGGGAGGCCATGAGCAGTTCTTC.